These 11 T cell receptor beta chains were all obtained from the same sample, sequenced in a study of graft-versus-host responses after intestinal transplantation. Clones were sequenced by immunoSEQ multiplex PCR, and TCRdb holds only the in-frame ones, with some missing. The sample shows 70,000 to 95,000 clones, 80% to 95% of them seen only once. Their cognate antigens are unknown. This material consisted of unstimulated CD8+ T cells sorted from spleen or lymph node cells, taken before transplant. These receptors were collected from a human donor who was the organ donor for an intestinal transplant.

The V gene is TRBV4-2, the J gene TRBJ2-7; 8 positions agree with TRBD2. Trimming at V came to 1 base and at J to 6 bases, leaving 8 bases not matched to a gene. The germline V gene encodes CDR1 LGHNA and CDR2 YNFKEQ. This CDR3 region has 15 residues. CDR3 DNA: TGTGCCAGCAGCCAAGGGGGGGGACTAGGGGGCGAGCAGTACTTC. This codes for CASSQGGGLGGEQYF.

This clone was found once. V is TRBV28 and J is TRBJ1-1, with D possibly TRBD1 on 5 matching bases. Trimming removed 7 bases at V and 1 base at J, with 13 bases between. The CDR3 runs 14 residues. Germline V gene lookup returns CDR1 MDHEN and CDR2 SYDVKM. Written as DNA, the CDR3 is TGTGCCAGCACCCTTGACAGTTCGAACACTGAAGCTTTCTTT. Translating it yields CASTLDSSNTEAFF.

The chain is built from TRBV5-6 and TRBJ2-1, with 9 bases identical to TRBD2. Germline V gene data show CDR1 as SGHDT and CDR2 as YYEEEE. After removal of 5 bases from V and 7 bases from J, the junction contained 10 bases not matched to a gene. The CDR3 runs to 15 residues. The CDR3 region is CASRPRLAARNEQFF. The DNA of the CDR3 is TGTGCCAGCAGGCCGAGACTAGCGGCTCGGAATGAGCAGTTCTTC.

The chain combines TRBV7-2 with TRBJ2-1; 12 nucleotides match TRBD2. This CDR3 spans 15 amino acids. The trim removed 1 base at V and 10 bases at J, leaving 5 bases unmatched. Germline assignment: CDR1 SGHTA and CDR2 FQGNSA. The CDR3 loop reads CASSLGASGGEEQFF. CDR3 in DNA: TGTGCCAGCAGCTTAGGAGCTAGCGGGGGGGAGGAGCAGTTCTTC.

The rearrangement joins TRBV7-9 to TRBJ2-7, with 8 bases matching TRBD2. The CDR3 spans 15 residues. The germline gives CDR1 SEHNR, CDR2 FQNEAQ (reference sequence). The junction had 13 bases not matched to a gene; V was cut back by 5 bases and J by 7 bases. The CDR3 is CASSPLGGLAWEQYF. The CDR3 DNA follows: TGTGCCAGCAGCCCCTTGGGAGGACTAGCATGGGAGCAGTACTTC.

This chain uses TRBV19 with TRBJ2-3; 7 bases line up with TRBD2. J gave up 0 bases and V 3 bases, and 6 bases lay outside the gene matches. Germline CDR1 and CDR2: LNHDA and SQIVND (reference sequence). The CDR3 loop spans 16 amino acids. Here the CDR3 DNA reads TGTGCCAGTAGTATGTCTAGCGGACTTAGCACAGATACGCAGTATTTT. Translation gives CASSMSSGLSTDTQYF.

V usage is TRBV9 and J usage is TRBJ2-1; D is perhaps TRBD2 (6 bases). In germline, CDR1 is SGDLS, CDR2 YYNGEE. V lost 0 bases and J 5 bases, leaving 15 bases between the germline ends. This CDR3 contains 16 residues. CDR3 in DNA: TGTGCCAGCAGCGTAGCAGAGGGAGGAGGGAACAATGAGCAGTTCTTC. It specifies CASSVAEGGGNNEQFF.

The CDR3 loop is CASSQRNRRRDTYEQYF. The CDR3 region has the DNA TGCGCCAGCAGTCAACGTAACAGGCGAAGGGATACCTACGAGCAGTACTTC. This sequence joins TRBV23-1 and TRBJ2-7; TRBD1 might be the D (5 bases). TRBV23-1 is an ORF for which the function is uncertain. This CDR3 has 17 amino acids. V dropped 2 bases and J dropped 2 bases, with 19 bases sitting between them.

Remarks on this clone: At one of its ends the junction is not consistent with the germline gene, which may arise from a read error. Other DNA sequences in the same sample also yield this CDR3. The chain is built from TRBV11-1 and TRBJ2-7, with D possibly being TRBD2 (6 bases). CDR1 and CDR2 (germline): SGHAT, FQDESV (reference sequence). This CDR3 comprises 14 residues. This CDR3 reads CASSLSGPSYEQYF. In DNA, the CDR3 is TGTGCTAGCAGCTTGAGCGGGCCTTCCTACGAGCAGTACTTC.

The chain uses TRBV20-1 and TRBJ1-2; D is unresolved. CDR3 length: 11 residues. Deletions cut 7 bases from V and 2 bases from J, with 8 bases between. Germline V gene sequence: CDR1 DFQATT, CDR2 SNEGSKA (reference sequence). CDR3 sequence (DNA): TGCAGTGAACCGGAGAACTATGGCTACACCTTC. Translating gives CSEPENYGYTF.

The CDR3 coding sequence is TGCGCCAGCAGCCACAAGGCGGGGAGGGAGACAGATACGCAGTATTTT. The encoded protein is CASSHKAGRETDTQYF. The J gene is TRBJ2-3, the V gene TRBV4-1; TRBD2 matches 7 bases. Germline V gene lookup returns CDR1 MGHRA and CDR2 YSYEKL. Trimming cost V 3 bases and J 3 bases; bases outside gene matches: 9. The length of the CDR3 is 16 residues.